The sequence of this TCR beta chain was determined in a study of a mutant IDH1 vaccine in newly diagnosed glioma. Study-level findings and limits: Vaccination elicited immune responses in roughly 93% of patients.

Regarding time point: baseline, week 1 (first vaccination visit). The treatment was: pre-vaccination baseline after standard-of-care therapy. Astrocytomas found in donors were new, WHO grade 3 or 4, IDH1-mutant and ATRX-lost. Data came from immunoSEQ multiplex PCR; TCRdb stores just in-frame clones and leaves some out. Of 70,000 to 95,000 clones detected, approximately 80% appear once; the ten largest clones hold around 5.2%. On this clone itself: What it recognizes is unknown.

The receptor comes from a middle-aged man with glioma. Some clones in this sample may be carry-over from other donors' samples. Here the sequenced sample was PBMCs, taken from a glioma patient treated with radiotherapy, temozolomide or both.

The CDR3, as DNA: TGTGCCAGCACGGCCTCTGGAAACACCATATATTTT. It yields the protein CASTASGNTIYF. The chain has TRBV6-5 and TRBJ1-3; D call uncertain. The CDR3 runs to 12 residues. The V and J ends lost 7 bases and 0 bases respectively, with 4 bases between them. Looked up from germline, CDR1 is MNHEY and CDR2 is SVGAGI.